A single sample is the source of the 20 T cell receptor beta chains below, sequenced in a study of cytomegalovirus exposure and HLA in healthy donors. Vbeta (60) and Jbeta (13) primers were used in the PCR. The table came from immunoSEQ multiplex PCR; TCRdb's copy has only in-frame clones and leaves some out. The sample lists roughly 130,000 clones, about 73% occurring once. Sequences were obtained from PBMCs. These receptors were collected from a human donor in good health.

V is TRBV27 and J is TRBJ2-3; no clear D. The V gene's germline CDR1 is MNHEY and CDR2 SMNVEV (reference sequence). V lost 3 bases to trimming and J lost 2 bases, with 15 bases between them. The CDR3 runs to 16 residues. DNA of the CDR3: TGTGCCAGCAGTTTCATCTGGGCGTCCTCCACAGATACGCAGTATTTT. Translating it yields CASSFIWASSTDTQYF.

This chain links TRBV28 with TRBJ2-2, with D possibly matching TRBD1 (6 bases). The CDR3 loop spans 16 amino acids. CDR1 and CDR2 (germline): MDHEN, SYDVKM. The germline V and J ends were trimmed by 6 bases and 1 base, with 15 bases remaining between them. CDR3: CASSSTADRNTGELFF. CDR3 sequence (DNA): TGTGCCAGCAGCTCCACCGCGGACAGGAACACCGGGGAGCTGTTTTTT. Full variable domain (rest looked up from reference TRBV28 and TRBJ2-2): DVKVTQSSRYLVKRTGEKVFLECVQDMDHENMFWYRQDPGLGLRLIYFSYDVKMKEKGDIPEGYSVSREKKERFSLILESASTNQTSMYLCASSSTADRNTGELFFGEGSRLTVL.

This clone was counted only a few times. A junction end diverges from the germline sequence, so it may reflect a read error. The chain employs TRBV28 and TRBJ2-7; 8 bases fit TRBD1. The CDR3 runs 11 residues. Germline V gene lookup returns CDR1 MDHEN and CDR2 SYDVKM. CDR3 sequence: CASRSRTGRNF. The CDR3 DNA sequence: TGTGCCAGCAGATCAAGGACAGGGAGGAACTTC.

The DNA for the CDR3 is TGTGCCAGCAGTGCCGCTCCGGGACAGGGCCTTTACAATGAGCAGTTCTTC. Translated, it gives CASSAAPGQGLYNEQFF. The V gene is TRBV5-6, the J gene TRBJ2-1, with 9 bases matching TRBD1. There are 17 residues in the CDR3. Germline values: CDR1 SGHDT, CDR2 YYEEEE. The V gene end was trimmed by 5 bases and the J gene end by 4 bases; junction bases not matched to a gene: 13.

This clone has just one count. The chain carries TRBV29-1 and TRBJ2-1; possible D gene TRBD2, 5 bases. Trimming removed 1 base at V and 4 bases at J, with 14 bases between. This CDR3 is built from 15 residues. Per germline, CDR1 SQVTM and CDR2 ANQGSEA. This CDR3 is CSVEGSGGGYNEQFF. As DNA, the CDR3 is TGCAGCGTTGAAGGGAGCGGAGGCGGGTACAATGAGCAGTTCTTC.

The CDR3 DNA reads TGTGCCAGCAGTGACACCCTAACCAATTTCTACGAGCAGTACTTC. Residues: CASSDTLTNFYEQYF. The V gene is TRBV25-1, the J gene TRBJ2-7; D is uncertain. Trimming left V 3 bases short and J 3 bases short, with 15 bases between. Germline CDR1 reads MGHDK; CDR2 reads SYGVNS. This CDR3 is built from 15 residues.

This sequence joins TRBV2 and TRBJ2-1, with TRBD2 identical over 16 bases. Germline lookup yields CDR1 SNHLY and CDR2 FYNNEI. Trimming at V came to 8 bases and at J to 8 bases, leaving 9 bases not matched to a gene. This CDR3 spans 16 amino acids. This CDR3 is CASRGRGLAGGDEQFF. CDR3 DNA sequence: TGTGCCAGCCGGGGCAGGGGACTAGCGGGAGGGGATGAGCAGTTCTTC.

The chain has TRBV4-2 and TRBJ2-2; 7 bases are shared with TRBD1. V was clipped by 4 bases and J by 4 bases; unmatched bases: 3. Germline V lookup: CDR1 LGHNA, CDR2 YNFKEQ. This CDR3 is built from 14 residues. CDR3 sequence reads: CASSRDRATGELFF. The CDR3 DNA reads TGTGCCAGCAGCCGCGACAGGGCCACCGGGGAGCTGTTTTTT.

The chain has TRBV7-8 and TRBJ2-1, with 12 bases identical to TRBD2. CDR1 is SGHVS, CDR2 FQNEAQ, per germline. V was pared by 1 base and J by 8 bases, with 6 bases of the junction left unmatched. This CDR3 is 16 amino acids long. The CDR3, as DNA: TGTGCCAGCAGCTTAGGACTAGCGGGAGTACGCGATGAGCAGTTCTTC. Translation: CASSLGLAGVRDEQFF. The full variable domain, its missing parts supplied by reference TRBV7-8 and TRBJ2-1, is GAGVSQSPRYKVAKRGQDVALRCDPISGHVSLFWYQQALGQGPEFLTYFQNEAQLDKSGLPSDRFFAERPEGSVSTLKIQRTQQEDSAVYLCASSLGLAGVRDEQFFGPGTRLTVL.

Comment on this clone: The sample has other DNA sequences that encode this CDR3 too. V usage is TRBV7-9 and J usage is TRBJ1-2; 7 nucleotides match TRBD1. Germline-derived CDR1 and CDR2 are SEHNR and FQNEAQ (reference sequence). CDR3 size: 13 residues. Trimming took 5 bases from V and 4 from J; bases not matched to a gene: 4. The CDR3 region has the DNA TGTGCCAGCAGCCTTGGGACAGTCTATGGCTACACCTTC. It codes for CASSLGTVYGYTF.

The genes are TRBV6-1 and TRBJ1-3, with 8 positions matching TRBD1. The germline CDR1 and CDR2 sequences are MNHNS and SASEGT. Trimming removed 2 bases from V and 9 bases from J; junction bases left unmatched: 9. The CDR3 is 15 residues long. The CDR3 coding sequence is TGTGCCAGCAGTGAAATGGGACAGGCGGGGAGCACCATATATTTT. Its translation: CASSEMGQAGSTIYF.

On this clone itself: Different DNA sequences within this sample yield the same CDR3. The chain carries TRBV27 and TRBJ1-3; perhaps TRBD1 as D (6 bases). Trimming shortened V by 3 bases and J by 2 bases, and 8 bases separated the two germline ends. The CDR3 sequence is 14 residues long. Germline CDR1 MNHEY, CDR2 SMNVEV (reference sequence). The CDR3 reads CASSFSGAGNTIYF. In DNA form, the CDR3 reads TGTGCCAGCAGTTTTTCAGGGGCTGGAAACACCATATATTTT.

For the CDR3, the DNA is TGTGCCAGCAGCCAAGATTTACGATTTTCCAGGGGCGGTGAAAAACTGTTTTTT. This codes for CASSQDLRFSRGGEKLFF. This rearrangement joins TRBV4-2 to TRBJ1-4, with a tentative D call TRBD1 (6 bases). This CDR3 is 18 amino acids long. CDR1 and CDR2 from the germline V gene are LGHNA and YNFKEQ. Trimming pared 0 bases from V and 7 bases from J, leaving 21 bases between.

This chain links TRBV10-3 with TRBJ2-1, with 9 nucleotides matching TRBD2. V was clipped by 4 bases and J by 5 bases; unmatched bases: 3. The V gene's germline CDR1 is ENHRY and CDR2 SYGVKD. This CDR3 comprises 14 residues. The CDR3 spells CAISGGLANNEQFF. DNA for the CDR3: TGTGCCATCAGTGGGGGACTAGCCAACAATGAGCAGTTCTTC.

As for this clone: A far larger clone is one nucleotide away, so this likely arose from a read error. The chain's CDR3 is CASSSYYPDRIGEAFF. The CDR3 DNA sequence: TGTGCCAGCAGCTCCTACTACCCGGACAGAATCGGGGAAGCTTTCTTT. The gene calls are TRBV5-4 and TRBJ1-1, with D possibly being TRBD1 (6 bases). The V end lost 3 bases, the J end lost 8 bases, and 23 bases lay between the germline ends. This CDR3 comprises 16 residues. Germline lookup yields CDR1 SGHNT and CDR2 YYREEE (reference sequence).

This clone showed up just a few times. This sequence joins TRBV7-9 and TRBJ2-5, with D perhaps matching TRBD2 (5 bases). CDR3 length equals 14 residues. The V end lost 5 bases, the J end lost 3 bases, and 13 bases lay between the germline ends. Germline values: CDR1 SEHNR, CDR2 FQNEAQ (reference sequence). The DNA for the CDR3 is TGTGCCAGCAGCGAAGGAGGCGGAAAAGAGACCCAGTACTTC. Its protein is CASSEGGGKETQYF.

The V and J genes are TRBV19 and TRBJ2-2; D remains unclear. V was trimmed by 4 bases and J by 1 base, leaving 13 bases between them. The CDR3 is 16 residues long. Germline V gene lookup returns CDR1 LNHDA and CDR2 SQIVND (reference sequence). The CDR3 bases are TGTGCCAGTAGTACCAAAACACCCATGAACACCGGGGAGCTGTTTTTT. Translating gives CASSTKTPMNTGELFF. Full variable domain (missing parts from reference TRBV19 and TRBJ2-2): DGGITQSPKYLFRKEGQNVTLSCEQNLNHDAMYWYRQDPGQGLRLIYYSQIVNDFQKGDIAEGYSVSREKKESFPLTVTSAQKNPTAFYLCASSTKTPMNTGELFFGEGSRLTVL.

A word on this clone: One end of the junction varies from germline; a read error may be responsible. The chain joins TRBV9 to TRBJ2-2; maybe TRBD1 (6 bases). The CDR3 is 19 amino acids. The germline gives CDR1 SGDLS, CDR2 YYNGEE. The chain's CDR3 is CAGSVALLGAGLGTGELFF. The CDR3 DNA sequence: TGTGCCGGCAGCGTAGCTCTATTGGGGGCAGGGCTGGGGACCGGGGAGCTGTTTTTT.

A remark on this clone: Sequence at one end of the junction differs from germline and may be a read error. The CDR3 here is CASSVGPGQETQYF. CDR3 DNA sequence: TGTGCTAGCAGCGTAGGTCCGGGCCAAGAGACCCAGTACTTC. This sequence joins TRBV7-7 and TRBJ2-5, with no clear D. Germline lookup yields CDR1 SSHAT and CDR2 FNYEAQ (reference sequence). The CDR3 contains 14 residues.

The V call is TRBV18, the J call TRBJ1-2, with D perhaps matching TRBD1 (6 bases). The germline CDR1 and CDR2 sequences are KGHSH and LQKENI. The CDR3 sequence is 14 residues long. V was shortened by 3 bases and J by 4 bases, with 12 bases between the two germline ends. The CDR3 sequence is CASSPLGQLYGYTF. CDR3 bases: TGTGCCAGCTCACCGCTTGGACAGCTCTATGGCTACACCTTC.